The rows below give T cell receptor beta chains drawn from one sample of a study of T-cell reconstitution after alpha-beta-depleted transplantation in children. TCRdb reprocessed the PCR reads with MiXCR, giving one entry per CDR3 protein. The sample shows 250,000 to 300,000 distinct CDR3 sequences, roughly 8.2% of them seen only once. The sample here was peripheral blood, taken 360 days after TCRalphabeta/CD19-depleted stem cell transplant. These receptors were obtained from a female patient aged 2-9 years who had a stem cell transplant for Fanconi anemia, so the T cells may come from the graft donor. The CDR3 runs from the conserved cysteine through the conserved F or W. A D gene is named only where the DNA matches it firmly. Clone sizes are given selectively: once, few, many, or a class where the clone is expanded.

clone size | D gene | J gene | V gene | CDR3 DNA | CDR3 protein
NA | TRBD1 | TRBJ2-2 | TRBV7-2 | TGTGCCAGCAGCCCGAGGGGGCCGGGGACCGGGGAGCTGTTTTTT | CASSPRGPGTGELFF
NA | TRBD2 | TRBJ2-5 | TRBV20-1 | TGCAGTGCTCCACTTAGCGGGGGGGCGGGTGAGACCCAGTACTTC | CSAPLSGGAGETQYF
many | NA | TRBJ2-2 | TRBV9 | TGTGCCAGCAGCGTATCAGGGGGCGTTTTCGCAGCGGGAGGATACGGGGAGCTGTTTTTT | CASSVSGGVFAAGGYGELFF
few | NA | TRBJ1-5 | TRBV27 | TGTGCCAGCAGTGCCCTGGGGAATAGCAATCAGCCCCAGCATTTT | CASSALGNSNQPQHF
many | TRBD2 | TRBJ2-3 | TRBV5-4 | TGTGCCAGCAGCTTATGGACTAGCGGGGGTCTAACAGATACGCAGTATTTT | CASSLWTSGGLTDTQYF
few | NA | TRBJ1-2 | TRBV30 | TGTGCCTGGGGAGGCGGCCTCGTGCTAACCGCCTTC | CAWGGGLVLTAF
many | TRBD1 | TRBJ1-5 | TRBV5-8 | TGTGCCAGCAGCCTGTCCGGGACAGGGACTAATCAGCCCCAGCATTTT | CASSLSGTGTNQPQHF
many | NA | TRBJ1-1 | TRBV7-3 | TGTGCCAGCGATGGTCGGGACAACACTGAAGCTTTCTTT | CASDGRDNTEAFF
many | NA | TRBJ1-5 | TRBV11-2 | TGTGCCAGCAGCCGTTTTGGGGGGTACAATCAGCCCCAGCATTTT | CASSRFGGYNQPQHF
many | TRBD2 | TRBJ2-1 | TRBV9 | TGTGCCAGCAGCGATCTAGCGGGAGGTGATGAGCAGTTCTTC | CASSDLAGGDEQFF
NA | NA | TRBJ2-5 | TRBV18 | TGTGCCAGCTCACCACCTTCGGCGGGGGCGCAAGAGACCCAGTACTTC | CASSPPSAGAQETQYF
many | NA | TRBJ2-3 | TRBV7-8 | TGTGCCAGCTTTAGTGGGGATACGCAGTATTTT | CASFSGDTQYF
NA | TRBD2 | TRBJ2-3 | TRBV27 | TGTGCCAGCAGTGTGGGACTAGCGGGAGTTTGGGATACGCAGTATTTT | CASSVGLAGVWDTQYF
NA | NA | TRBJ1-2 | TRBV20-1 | TGCAGTGCTAGTGGGGAGGGGACACCGGGTAACTATGGCTACACCTTC | CSASGEGTPGNYGYTF
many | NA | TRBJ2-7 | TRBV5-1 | TGCGCCAGCAGCTTGGGGGGCAGGGTCTACGAGCAGTACTTC | CASSLGGRVYEQYF
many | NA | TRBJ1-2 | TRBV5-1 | TGCGCCAGCAGCTTGGATCAGGGCCACCGCTATGGCTACACCTTC | CASSLDQGHRYGYTF
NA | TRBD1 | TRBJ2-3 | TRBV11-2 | TGTGCCAGCAGCGAACTCGGACAGGGGATAGCAGATACGCAGTATTTT | CASSELGQGIADTQYF
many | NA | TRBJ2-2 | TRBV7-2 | TGTGCCAGCAGCAGAGCGGGCGGGGAGCTGTTTTTT | CASSRAGGELFF
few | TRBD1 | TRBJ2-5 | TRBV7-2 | TGTGCCAGCAGCCATTACCGAGGACAGGGAGAGGAAGAGACCCAGTACTTC | CASSHYRGQGEEETQYF
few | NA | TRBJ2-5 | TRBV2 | TGTGCCAGCAGTGCCGGAGGCTGGGAGACCCAGTACTTC | CASSAGGWETQYF
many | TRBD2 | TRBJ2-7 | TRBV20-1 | TGCAGTGCTAGAGCGGGACTAGCGCAGTTATTC | CSARAGLAQLF
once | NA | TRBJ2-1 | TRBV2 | TGTGCCAGCAACTCCTTAGCTAAACGGGCTCGTGAGCAGTTCTTC | CASNSLAKRAREQFF
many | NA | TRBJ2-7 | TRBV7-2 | TGTGCCAGCAGCTTAGTGGCTACTAGAGTCTACGAGCAGTACTTC | CASSLVATRVYEQYF
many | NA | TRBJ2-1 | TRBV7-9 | TGTGCCAGCAGCTTAAAATTGTGGGATGAGCAGTTCTTC | CASSLKLWDEQFF
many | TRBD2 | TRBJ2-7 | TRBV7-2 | TGTGCCAGCAGCTTACTAGCGGGGGACCCCTACGAGCAGTACTTC | CASSLLAGDPYEQYF
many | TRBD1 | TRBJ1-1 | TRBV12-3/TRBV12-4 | TGTGCCAGCAGCCTGGGACAGGGAATGGCCACTGAAGCTTTCTTT | CASSLGQGMATEAFF
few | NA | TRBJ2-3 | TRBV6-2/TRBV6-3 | TGTGCCAGCAGTAAGCAGGGCACAGATACGCAGTATTTT | CASSKQGTDTQYF
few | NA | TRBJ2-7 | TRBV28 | TGTGCCAGCAGTGAAACGACGACGAGCTCCTACGAGCAGTACTTC | CASSETTTSSYEQYF
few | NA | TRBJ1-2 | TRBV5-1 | TGCGCCAGCAGCCCCCTACCAGGGGTTGATGGCTACACCTTC | CASSPLPGVDGYTF
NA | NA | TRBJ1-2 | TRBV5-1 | TGCGCCAGCAGCACCGGGACTGGCCTCTATGGCTACACCTTC | CASSTGTGLYGYTF
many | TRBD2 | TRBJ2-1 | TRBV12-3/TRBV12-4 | TGTGCCAGCAGTCCCATAGCGGGAGGGCCTTACAATGAGCAGTTCTTC | CASSPIAGGPYNEQFF
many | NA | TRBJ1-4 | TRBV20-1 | TGCAGTGTTACGGGACGCGGCGGTGAAAAACTGTTTTTT | CSVTGRGGEKLFF
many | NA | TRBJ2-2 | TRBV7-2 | TGTGCCAGCAGCCCGCAGGGTTACGGGGAGCTGTTTTTT | CASSPQGYGELFF
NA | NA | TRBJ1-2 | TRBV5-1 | TGCGCCAGCAGCTTTTCCGGACGCTTCTATGGCTACACCTTC | CASSFSGRFYGYTF
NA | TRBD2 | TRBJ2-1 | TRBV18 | TGTGCCAGCTCACCACTAGCGGGAGGGCCAAACAATGAGCAGTTCTTC | CASSPLAGGPNNEQFF
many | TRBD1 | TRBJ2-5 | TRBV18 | TGTGCCAGCTCACCCCCGGGACAGAAAGAGACCCAGTACTTC | CASSPPGQKETQYF
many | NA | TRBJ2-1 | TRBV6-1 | TGTGCCAGCAGCGACCGTTCCTACAATGAGCAGTTCTTC | CASSDRSYNEQFF
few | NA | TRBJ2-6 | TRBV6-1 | TGTGCCAGCAGTGAAGGGCCCTACCCTCTTCCTGGGGCCAACGTCCTGACTTTC | CASSEGPYPLPGANVLTF
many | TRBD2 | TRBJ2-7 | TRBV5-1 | TGCGCCAGCAGCTATGGCTGGGGCAGGGAGGGGTACGAGCAGTACTTC | CASSYGWGREGYEQYF